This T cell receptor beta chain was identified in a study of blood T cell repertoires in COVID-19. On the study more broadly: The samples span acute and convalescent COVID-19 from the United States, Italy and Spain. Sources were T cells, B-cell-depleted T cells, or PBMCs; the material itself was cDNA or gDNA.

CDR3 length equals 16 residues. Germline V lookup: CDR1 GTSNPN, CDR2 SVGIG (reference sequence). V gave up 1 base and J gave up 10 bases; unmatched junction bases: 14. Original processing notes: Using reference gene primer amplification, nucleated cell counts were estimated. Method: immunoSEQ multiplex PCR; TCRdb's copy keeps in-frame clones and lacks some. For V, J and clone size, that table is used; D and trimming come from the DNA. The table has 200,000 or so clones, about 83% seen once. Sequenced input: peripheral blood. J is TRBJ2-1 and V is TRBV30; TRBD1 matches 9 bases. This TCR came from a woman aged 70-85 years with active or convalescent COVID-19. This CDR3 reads CAWSGLRDRVLGEQFF. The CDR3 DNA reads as TGTGCCTGGAGTGGTTTGAGGGACAGGGTCTTGGGGGAGCAGTTCTTC.